These 2 T cell receptor beta chains originate from one sample sequenced in a study of cytomegalovirus exposure and HLA in healthy donors (TCRdb year 2017). Receptor libraries were prepared by the immunoSEQ multiplex PCR assay. This is the immuneACCESS table as TCRdb keeps it, with only in-frame sequences that have V and J called. A part of the clones is gone; compared with another copy, unresolved V genes explain less than half, and the rest is unexplained. This sample has some 76,000 clones in its table, and roughly 94% of those were observed once. Over 2% of the sample is held by the ten biggest clonotypes. Sequencing input: PBMCs. Source of these receptors: a woman younger than 35 in good health and CMV-seronegative.

The CDR3 nucleotides are TGTGCCTGGAGTGCGAGGACAGATACGCAGTATTTT. Translation: CAWSARTDTQYF. The chain couples TRBV30 to TRBJ2-3; no clear D. The CDR3 sequence is 12 residues long. CDR1 is GTSNPN and CDR2 is SVGIG in the germline V gene (reference sequence). Between the trimmed V and J ends, which lost 1 base and 3 bases, there was a span of 5 bases. Combining the CDR3 with reference TRBV30 and TRBJ2-3 gives the whole variable domain SQTIHQWPATLVQPVGSPLSLECTVEGTSNPNLYWYRQAAGRGLQLLFYSVGIGQISSEVPQNLSASRPQDRQFILSSKKLLLSDSGFYLCAWSARTDTQYFGPGTRLTVL.

The CDR3 DNA reads TGTGCCAGCAGTGCCATGACCAGGGCTCCCGACACTGAAGCTTTCTTT. Protein sequence: CASSAMTRAPDTEAFF. The V and J genes are TRBV27 and TRBJ1-1; possible D gene TRBD1, 5 bases. The CDR3 consists of 16 residues. Trimming removed 5 bases from V and 3 bases from J, with 19 bases in between. Germline V lookup: CDR1 MNHEY, CDR2 SMNVEV (reference sequence).